One sample yielded the 14 T cell receptor beta chains listed below, sequenced in a study of cytomegalovirus exposure and HLA in healthy donors. Both 60 Vbeta primers and 13 Jbeta primers went into the PCR. The data were produced by immunoSEQ multiplex PCR, yet TCRdb's version contains in-frame clones alone and is incomplete. Of some 150,000 clones in the sample, nearly 80% are singletons; the top ten hold around 0.7%. Material for sequencing was PBMCs. Receptors originate from a male donor in good health and CMV-seronegative.

This clone was recorded once. CDR3 amino acids: CASSVTPDTEAFF. CDR3 coding DNA: TGTGCCAGCAGCGTAACCCCGGACACTGAAGCTTTCTTT. The chain couples TRBV9 to TRBJ1-1, with D unresolved. The CDR3 totals 13 residues. Trimming removed 1 base at V and 3 bases at J, with 7 bases between. From germline, CDR1 is SGDLS and CDR2 YYNGEE.

The rearrangement links TRBV27 to TRBJ2-1, with D possibly TRBD2 on 5 matching bases. The V end was cut by 5 bases, the J end by 0 bases, with 14 bases between. The CDR3 runs 16 residues. The germline gives CDR1 MNHEY, CDR2 SMNVEV (reference sequence). The CDR3 region has the DNA TGTGCCAGCAGTCCCTTTAACAGCGGCTCCTACAATGAGCAGTTCTTC. This sequence encodes CASSPFNSGSYNEQFF.

This chain links TRBV10-3 with TRBJ1-2; 7 nucleotides align to TRBD1. CDR3 length: 14 residues. J lost 8 bases, V lost 10 bases, and 16 bases had no gene match. Looked up from germline, CDR1 is ENHRY and CDR2 is SYGVKD. The CDR3 DNA reads TGTGCCACGAGTTACGAGGAGGGGGCCGGCGGCTACACCTTC. It codes for CATSYEEGAGGYTF.

CDR3 in amino acids: CASSVTGDLYNEQFF. The CDR3 nucleotides read TGTGCCAGCAGCGTGACAGGGGACCTCTACAATGAGCAGTTCTTC. The chain is built from TRBV7-3 and TRBJ2-1, with 8 nucleotides matching TRBD1. CDR1 is SGHTA, CDR2 FQGTGA, per germline. The CDR3 has 15 residues. V lost 5 bases, J lost 3 bases, and 6 bases stayed unmatched.

This clone has a handful of counts. The chain employs TRBV30 and TRBJ1-5; 7 positions agree with TRBD1. Germline-derived CDR1 and CDR2 are GTSNPN and SVGIG (reference sequence). The CDR3 is 17 amino acids. V shed 1 base and J 0 bases; nucleotides not matched to a gene: 9. The CDR3 DNA follows: TGTGCCTGGAGTGCCGGACAGGACAGCATTAGCAATCAGCCCCAGCATTTT. Amino acids: CAWSAGQDSISNQPQHF.

Concerning this clone: Other DNA sequences within the sample encode an identical CDR3. The chain links TRBV7-9 to TRBJ2-7; no reliable D call. The CDR3 loop spans 11 amino acids. Trimming stripped 5 bases from V and 3 bases from J, with 5 bases between. Germline V gene lookup returns CDR1 SEHNR and CDR2 FQNEAQ (reference sequence). DNA of the CDR3: TGTGCCAGCAGCCCTAACTACGAGCAGTACTTC. It encodes CASSPNYEQYF.

The chain links TRBV2 to TRBJ2-1, with 11 bases identical to TRBD2. The germline CDR1 and CDR2 sequences are SNHLY and FYNNEI. The CDR3 is made up of 13 amino acids. Trimming at V came to 10 bases and at J to 7 bases, leaving 6 bases not matched to a gene. In DNA, the CDR3 is TGTGCCAAAGGGACTAGCGGTGGGAATGAGCAGTTCTTC. Its protein is CAKGTSGGNEQFF.

The V gene is TRBV5-6, the J gene TRBJ1-5; weak D call: TRBD1 (5 bases). The CDR3 length is 15 residues. V was clipped by 1 base and J by 2 bases, with 10 bases between them. CDR1 and CDR2 from the germline V gene are SGHDT and YYEEEE. CDR3 region: CASSLKGLGNQPQHF. CDR3 nucleotide sequence: TGTGCCAGCAGCTTGAAGGGGCTGGGCAATCAGCCCCAGCATTTT.

This chain connects TRBV6-5 to TRBJ1-1, with D tentatively TRBD1 (6 bases). The length of the CDR3 is 14 residues. The germline V and J ends were trimmed by 5 bases and 1 base, with 11 bases remaining between them. The V gene's germline CDR1 is MNHEY and CDR2 SVGAGI. CDR3 in amino acids: CASSPLTGNTEAFF. The CDR3 region has the DNA TGTGCCAGCAGTCCATTGACAGGGAACACTGAAGCTTTCTTT.

This clone came up a few times. This chain uses TRBV30 with TRBJ1-1, with unresolved D. The CDR3 extends over 14 amino acids. Germline lookup yields CDR1 GTSNPN and CDR2 SVGIG (reference sequence). V was clipped by 0 bases and J by 3 bases, with 11 bases between them. CDR3 loop: CAWSVSRWDTEAFF. The CDR3 DNA follows: TGTGCCTGGAGTGTTTCCAGGTGGGACACTGAAGCTTTCTTT. Drawing the rest from reference TRBV30 and TRBJ1-1, the complete variable domain is SQTIHQWPATLVQPVGSPLSLECTVEGTSNPNLYWYRQAAGRGLQLLFYSVGIGQISSEVPQNLSASRPQDRQFILSSKKLLLSDSGFYLCAWSVSRWDTEAFFGQGTRLTVV.

Written as DNA, the CDR3 is TGTGCCTGGAGTGGGGGACAGGGTTGGGGCAATCAGCCCCAGCATTTT. Translation: CAWSGGQGWGNQPQHF. The chain has TRBV30 and TRBJ1-5; 9 positions agree with TRBD1. CDR3 length: 16 residues. Germline CDR1 GTSNPN, CDR2 SVGIG (reference sequence). Germline trimming cut 1 base from V and 2 bases from J; bases unmatched to any gene: 6.

This chain connects TRBV9 to TRBJ2-1, with 7 positions matching TRBD2. The germline gives CDR1 SGDLS, CDR2 YYNGEE. This CDR3 contains 14 residues. J gave up 8 bases and V 0 bases, and 5 bases lay outside the gene matches. The CDR3 protein is CASSVGGRVYEQFF. In nucleotides, the CDR3 is TGTGCCAGCAGCGTAGGTGGGAGGGTTTATGAGCAGTTCTTC.

This chain uses TRBV6-5 with TRBJ1-2; 12 bases are a match to TRBD1. Per germline, CDR1 MNHEY and CDR2 SVGAGI. CDR3 length: 15 amino acids. The J segment lost 10 bases and the V segment lost 0 bases, leaving 6 bases of the junction unmatched. CDR3 DNA: TGTGCCAGCAGTTACTCCTCCGGGACAGGGGGCGCCTACACCTTC. It translates to CASSYSSGTGGAYTF.

The rearrangement joins TRBV5-1 to TRBJ1-6, with 7 bases aligning to TRBD1. V shed 2 bases and J 7 bases; nucleotides not matched to a gene: 6. Germline assignment: CDR1 SGHRS and CDR2 YFSETQ. This CDR3 region has 15 residues. This chain's CDR3 is CASSLDRVGNSPLHF. In DNA form, the CDR3 reads TGCGCCAGCAGCTTAGACAGGGTCGGGAATTCACCCCTCCACTTT.